One sample yielded the 18 T cell receptor beta chains listed below, sequenced in a study of shared clonotypes between healthy human individuals. Measured with immunoSEQ multiplex PCR; TCRdb has only the in-frame clones, and not every one. This table holds approximately 640,000 clones, 90% found once. The specimen was memory CD8+ T cells from PBMCs. The subset here: CD45RO+ cells pooled with CCR7-negative TemRA cells. The receptors originated from a man aged 18 to 29 in good health. Some clones in this sample may be carry-over from other donors' samples.

V is TRBV27 and J is TRBJ2-7; 9 nucleotides agree with TRBD2. This CDR3 is 15 amino acids long. V gave up 1 base and J gave up 3 bases; unmatched junction bases: 4. CDR1 and CDR2 from the germline V gene are MNHEY and SMNVEV (reference sequence). This CDR3 is CASSLFPSGVYEQYF. Written as DNA, the CDR3 is TGTGCCAGCAGTTTATTCCCTAGCGGGGTCTACGAGCAGTACTTC.

The chain is built from TRBV2 and TRBJ1-1, with D possibly being TRBD1 (5 bases). This CDR3 contains 11 residues. Germline CDR1 reads SNHLY; CDR2 reads FYNNEI. V was cut by 7 bases and J by 10 bases, with 13 bases left in between. The CDR3 DNA reads TGTGCCAGCATTGAGGGCGGGGGAGCTTTCTTT. It translates to CASIEGGGAFF.

The chain's CDR3 is CASSLSLDNEQFF. DNA for the CDR3: TGTGCCAGCAGCTTAAGCCTGGACAATGAGCAGTTCTTC. The chain carries TRBV7-2 and TRBJ2-1; unclear D gene. This CDR3 contains 13 residues. V lost 2 bases to trimming and J lost 5 bases, with 7 bases between them. CDR1 and CDR2 from the germline V gene are SGHTA and FQGNSA.

The CDR3 loop reads CASSGTSGSSSYNEQFF. CDR3 in DNA: TGTGCCAGCAGCGGGACTAGCGGGAGTAGCTCCTACAATGAGCAGTTCTTC. The chain links TRBV21-1 to TRBJ2-1; whether TRBD2, the table's D call, matches the DNA was not checked. TRBV21-1 is described as a pseudogene. The CDR3 runs to 17 residues.

This clone was detected only once. The chain combines TRBV7-8 with TRBJ2-7, with 9 positions matching TRBD1. The V gene end was trimmed by 5 bases and the J gene end by 1 base; junction bases not matched to a gene: 6. CDR3 length: 15 residues. Germline V gives CDR1 SGHVS, CDR2 FQNEAQ. The CDR3: CASSAGTGSSYEQYF. In nucleotides, the CDR3 is TGTGCCAGCAGCGCCGGGACAGGGAGTTCCTACGAGCAGTACTTC.

This chain connects TRBV5-4 to TRBJ2-3; D not certain. The CDR3 has 15 amino acids. The germline V gene encodes CDR1 SGHNT and CDR2 YYREEE (reference sequence). V shed 2 bases and J shed 6 bases, with 16 bases lying between them. The CDR3 region is CASSLGKGYWDTQYF. The CDR3 nucleotides are TGTGCCAGCAGCTTAGGAAAAGGGTATTGGGATACGCAGTATTTT.

The V call is TRBV7-9, the J call TRBJ1-1, with D possibly TRBD1 on 6 matching bases. Germline CDR1 is SEHNR and CDR2 is FQNEAQ (reference sequence). V was shortened by 4 bases and J by 1 base, with 16 bases between the two germline ends. This CDR3 spans 16 amino acids. CDR3 nucleotides: TGTGCCAGCAGCTCCCGACAGGAAGGGGCGAACACTGAAGCTTTCTTT. Its translation is CASSSRQEGANTEAFF.

The chain couples TRBV6-5 to TRBJ1-1, with 10 nucleotides matching TRBD1. The V and J ends lost 7 bases and 7 bases, in that order; junction bases with no gene match: 9. This CDR3 is 14 amino acids long. From germline, CDR1 is MNHEY and CDR2 SVGAGI. DNA of the CDR3: TGTGCCAGCACTATGACAGGGGGCATCGGTGAAGCTTTCTTT. Amino acid sequence: CASTMTGGIGEAFF.

The chain carries TRBV19 and TRBJ2-2; 13 bases fit TRBD2. CDR3 length: 18 residues. V shed 6 bases and J 7 bases; nucleotides not matched to a gene: 14. Germline CDR1 LNHDA, CDR2 SQIVND (reference sequence). CDR3 in amino acids: CASRPPRLAGGGIGELFF. Here the CDR3 DNA reads TGTGCCAGTAGGCCCCCCCGACTAGCGGGGGGTGGGATCGGGGAGCTGTTTTTT. The whole variable domain, remainder taken from reference TRBV19 and TRBJ2-2, is DGGITQSPKYLFRKEGQNVTLSCEQNLNHDAMYWYRQDPGQGLRLIYYSQIVNDFQKGDIAEGYSVSREKKESFPLTVTSAQKNPTAFYLCASRPPRLAGGGIGELFFGEGSRLTVL.

This clone was detected a few times. V and J are TRBV19 and TRBJ1-1, with D unresolved. The ends were cut back, 6 bases at V and 1 base at J, with 9 bases in the middle. Germline V CDR1 and CDR2: LNHDA, SQIVND (reference sequence). The CDR3 loop spans 13 amino acids. The CDR3 DNA is TGTGCCAGTAGGTACAGCGAGAACACTGAAGCTTTCTTT. Translating it yields CASRYSENTEAFF.

This clone was seen a single time. The chain carries TRBV5-1 and TRBJ2-7; the match to TRBD1 covers 12 bases. CDR3 length: 16 residues. CDR1 is SGHRS, CDR2 YFSETQ, per germline. Trimming at V came to 3 bases and at J to 3 bases, leaving 7 bases not matched to a gene. CDR3: CASSSGTGGASYEQYF. The DNA for the CDR3 is TGCGCCAGCAGCTCCGGGACAGGGGGCGCCAGCTACGAGCAGTACTTC.

The rearrangement joins TRBV29-1 to TRBJ2-1; 7 bases line up with TRBD1. V gave up 6 bases and J gave up 2 bases; unmatched junction bases: 16. The CDR3 spans 17 residues. CDR1 is SQVTM, CDR2 ANQGSEA, per germline. In DNA, the CDR3 is TGCAGCGTGGGGGCCTCGGTTGGGGACAGAGCCTACAATGAGCAGTTCTTC. Its translation is CSVGASVGDRAYNEQFF.

CDR3 DNA sequence: TGTGCCAGCAGCCCGACAGGGCGGGAGGGCTACACCTTC. As protein: CASSPTGREGYTF. The chain joins TRBV14 to TRBJ1-2, with 7 bases identical to TRBD1. This CDR3 has 13 residues. The germline CDR1 and CDR2 sequences are SGHDN and FVKESK. With 4 bases clipped from V and 8 bases from J, the junction kept 7 bases outside the gene matches.

CDR3 in amino acids: CASSHTGSNYGYTF. CDR3 DNA: TGTGCCAGCAGTCACACAGGGTCTAACTATGGCTACACCTTC. This chain links TRBV27 with TRBJ1-2; tentative D call: TRBD1 (6 bases). Germline CDR1 and CDR2: MNHEY and SMNVEV (reference sequence). V lost 5 bases, J lost 0 bases, and 10 bases lay in between. The CDR3 runs 14 residues.

This clone was observed a handful of times. V and J are TRBV6-5 and TRBJ2-1, with 9 bases aligning to TRBD2. The V segment lost 6 bases and the J segment 5 bases; nucleotides outside the gene matches: 8. The CDR3 has 15 amino acids. CDR1 and CDR2 from the germline V gene are MNHEY and SVGAGI. CDR3 nucleotide sequence: TGTGCCAGCAGCCCCCTAGCGGGGACCGACAATGAGCAGTTCTTC. It is translated as CASSPLAGTDNEQFF.

The chain combines TRBV7-8 with TRBJ2-7; 10 bases fit TRBD2. The CDR3 is 15 amino acids. With 4 bases clipped from V and 2 bases from J, the junction kept 5 bases outside the gene matches. Germline CDR1 reads SGHVS; CDR2 reads FQNEAQ. The CDR3 region has the DNA TGTGCCAGCAGCTCCCGGAGCGGGAGGGCCTACGAGCAGTACTTC. The encoded protein is CASSSRSGRAYEQYF.

The V gene is TRBV4-3, the J gene TRBJ1-4; D is ambiguous. Looked up from germline, CDR1 is LGHNA and CDR2 is YSLEER. The CDR3 loop spans 19 amino acids. The V gene lost 1 base and the J gene lost 2 bases, with 20 bases spanning the gap. The CDR3 spells CASSQGIRLSLGTNEKLFF. In nucleotides, the CDR3 is TGCGCCAGCAGCCAAGGGATTCGTCTATCCCTGGGGACTAATGAAAAACTGTTTTTT.

The gene calls are TRBV27 and TRBJ2-7; 7 bases match TRBD1. CDR3 length: 16 amino acids. Germline CDR1 and CDR2: MNHEY and SMNVEV (reference sequence). The ends lost 4 bases at V and 4 bases at J; junction bases unmatched: 13. The CDR3 loop is CASSYSTGPWNYEQYF. As DNA, the CDR3 is TGTGCCAGCAGTTACTCGACAGGGCCCTGGAATTACGAGCAGTACTTC.